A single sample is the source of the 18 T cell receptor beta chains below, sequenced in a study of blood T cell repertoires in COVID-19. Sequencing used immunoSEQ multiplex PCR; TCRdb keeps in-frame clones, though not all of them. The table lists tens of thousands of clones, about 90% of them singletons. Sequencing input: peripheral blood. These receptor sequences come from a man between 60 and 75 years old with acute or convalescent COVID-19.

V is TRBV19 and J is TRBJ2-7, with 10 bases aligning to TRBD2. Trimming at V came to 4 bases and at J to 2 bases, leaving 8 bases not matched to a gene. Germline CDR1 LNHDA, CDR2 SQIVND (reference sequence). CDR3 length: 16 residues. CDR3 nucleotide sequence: TGTGCCAGTAGTACCGGGGGGACTAGCGCTACCTACGAGCAGTACTTC. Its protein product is CASSTGGTSATYEQYF.

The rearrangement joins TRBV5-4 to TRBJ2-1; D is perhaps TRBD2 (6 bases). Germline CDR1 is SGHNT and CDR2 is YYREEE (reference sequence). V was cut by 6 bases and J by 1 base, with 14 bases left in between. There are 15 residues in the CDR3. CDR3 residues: CASTKRAVSYNEQFF. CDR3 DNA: TGTGCCAGCACCAAGCGGGCGGTTTCCTACAATGAGCAGTTCTTC. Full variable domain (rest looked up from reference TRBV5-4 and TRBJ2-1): ETGVTQSPTHLIKTRGQQVTLRCSSQSGHNTVSWYQQALGQGPQFIFQYYREEENGRGNFPPRFSGLQFPNYSSELNVNALELDDSALYLCASTKRAVSYNEQFFGPGTRLTVL.

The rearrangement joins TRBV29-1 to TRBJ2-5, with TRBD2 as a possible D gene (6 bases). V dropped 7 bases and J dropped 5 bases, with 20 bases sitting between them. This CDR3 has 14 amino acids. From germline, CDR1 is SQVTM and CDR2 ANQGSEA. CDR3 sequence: CSGRDGQLRETQYF. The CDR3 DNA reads TGCAGCGGGCGGGACGGCCAGCTTCGGGAGACCCAGTACTTC.

CDR3 in amino acids: CASSLHPGTKRNEQFF. The CDR3 coding sequence is TGTGCCAGCAGCCTGCACCCAGGGACTAAAAGGAATGAGCAGTTCTTC. The chain joins TRBV28 to TRBJ2-1, with 7 bases identical to TRBD2. After removal of 6 bases from V and 7 bases from J, the junction contained 15 bases not matched to a gene. The germline V gene encodes CDR1 MDHEN and CDR2 SYDVKM. The CDR3 runs 16 residues. The whole variable domain, remainder taken from reference TRBV28 and TRBJ2-1, is DVKVTQSSRYLVKRTGEKVFLECVQDMDHENMFWYRQDPGLGLRLIYFSYDVKMKEKGDIPEGYSVSREKKERFSLILESASTNQTSMYLCASSLHPGTKRNEQFFGPGTRLTVL.

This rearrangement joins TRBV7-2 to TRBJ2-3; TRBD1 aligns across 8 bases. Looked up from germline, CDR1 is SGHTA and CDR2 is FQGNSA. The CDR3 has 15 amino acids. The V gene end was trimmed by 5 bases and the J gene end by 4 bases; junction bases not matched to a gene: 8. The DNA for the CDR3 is TGTGCCAGCAGCCCCGACAGGGGTCTTTCAGATACGCAGTATTTT. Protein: CASSPDRGLSDTQYF.

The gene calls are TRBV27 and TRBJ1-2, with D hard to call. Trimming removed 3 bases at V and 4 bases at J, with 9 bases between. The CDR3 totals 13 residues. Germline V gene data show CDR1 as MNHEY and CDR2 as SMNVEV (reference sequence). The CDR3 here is CASSFREGYGYTF. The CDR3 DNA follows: TGTGCCAGCAGTTTTCGGGAGGGCTATGGCTACACCTTC.

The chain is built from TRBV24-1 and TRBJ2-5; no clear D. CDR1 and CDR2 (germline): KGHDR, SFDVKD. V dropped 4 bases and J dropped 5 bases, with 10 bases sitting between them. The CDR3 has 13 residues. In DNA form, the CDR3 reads TGTGCCACCAGTGACTTCAACAAGGAGACCCAGTACTTC. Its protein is CATSDFNKETQYF.

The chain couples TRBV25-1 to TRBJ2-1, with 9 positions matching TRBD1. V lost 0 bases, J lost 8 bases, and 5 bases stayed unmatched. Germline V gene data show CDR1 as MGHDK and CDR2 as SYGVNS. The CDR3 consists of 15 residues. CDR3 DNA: TGTGCCAGCAGTGAATACGGGGGACAGGGCTATGAGCAGTTCTTC. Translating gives CASSEYGGQGYEQFF.

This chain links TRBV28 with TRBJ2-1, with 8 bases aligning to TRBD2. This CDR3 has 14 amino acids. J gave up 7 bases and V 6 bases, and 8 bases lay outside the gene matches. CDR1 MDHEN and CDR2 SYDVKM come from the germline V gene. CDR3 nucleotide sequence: TGTGCCAGCAGGGAGACTAGCGTAGTTAATGAGCAGTTCTTC. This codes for CASRETSVVNEQFF.

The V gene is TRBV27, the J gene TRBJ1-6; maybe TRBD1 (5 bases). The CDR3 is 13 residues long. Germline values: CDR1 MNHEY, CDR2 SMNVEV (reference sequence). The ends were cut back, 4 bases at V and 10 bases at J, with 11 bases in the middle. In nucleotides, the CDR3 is TGTGCCAGCAGTTGGGGGGTAGGATCACCCCTCCACTTT. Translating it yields CASSWGVGSPLHF.

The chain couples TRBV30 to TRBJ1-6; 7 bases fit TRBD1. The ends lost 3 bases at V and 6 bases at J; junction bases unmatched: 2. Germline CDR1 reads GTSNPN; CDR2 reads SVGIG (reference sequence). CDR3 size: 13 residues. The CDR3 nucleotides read TGTGCCTGGAGCGGGGACAGTAATTCACCCCTCCACTTT. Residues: CAWSGDSNSPLHF.

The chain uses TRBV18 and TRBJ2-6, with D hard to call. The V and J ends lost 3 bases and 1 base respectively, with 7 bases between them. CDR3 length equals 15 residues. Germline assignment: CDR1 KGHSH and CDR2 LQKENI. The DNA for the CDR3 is TGTGCCAGCTCACCCGGTTGGTCTGGGGCCAACGTCCTGACTTTC. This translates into CASSPGWSGANVLTF.

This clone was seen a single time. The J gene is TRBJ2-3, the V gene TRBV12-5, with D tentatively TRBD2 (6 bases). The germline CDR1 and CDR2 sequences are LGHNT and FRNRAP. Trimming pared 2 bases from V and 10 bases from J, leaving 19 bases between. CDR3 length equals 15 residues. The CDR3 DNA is TGTGCTAGTGGTTTGAGAGGGGCTGGCCGGGACTCGCAGTATTTT. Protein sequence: CASGLRGAGRDSQYF.

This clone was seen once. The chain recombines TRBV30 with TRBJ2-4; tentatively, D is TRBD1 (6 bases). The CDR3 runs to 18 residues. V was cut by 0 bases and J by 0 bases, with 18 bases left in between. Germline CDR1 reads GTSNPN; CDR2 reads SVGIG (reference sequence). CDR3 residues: CAWSVDSPSALAKNIQYF. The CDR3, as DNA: TGTGCCTGGAGTGTGGACAGCCCCAGCGCCTTAGCCAAAAACATTCAGTACTTC.

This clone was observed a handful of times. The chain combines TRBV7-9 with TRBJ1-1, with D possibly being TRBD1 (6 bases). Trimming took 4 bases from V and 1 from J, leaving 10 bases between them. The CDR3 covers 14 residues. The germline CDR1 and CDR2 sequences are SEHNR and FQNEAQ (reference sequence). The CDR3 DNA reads TGTGCCAGCAGCTCGACCAGGGGGAACACTGAAGCTTTCTTT. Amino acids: CASSSTRGNTEAFF.

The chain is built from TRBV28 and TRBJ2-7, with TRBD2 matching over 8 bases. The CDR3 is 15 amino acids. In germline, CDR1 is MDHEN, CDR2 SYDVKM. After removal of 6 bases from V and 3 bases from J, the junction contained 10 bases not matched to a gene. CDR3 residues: CASRPISGALYEQYF. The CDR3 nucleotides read TGTGCCAGCAGACCAATTAGCGGGGCCCTCTACGAGCAGTACTTC. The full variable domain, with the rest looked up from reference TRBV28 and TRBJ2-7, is DVKVTQSSRYLVKRTGEKVFLECVQDMDHENMFWYRQDPGLGLRLIYFSYDVKMKEKGDIPEGYSVSREKKERFSLILESASTNQTSMYLCASRPISGALYEQYFGPGTRLTVT.

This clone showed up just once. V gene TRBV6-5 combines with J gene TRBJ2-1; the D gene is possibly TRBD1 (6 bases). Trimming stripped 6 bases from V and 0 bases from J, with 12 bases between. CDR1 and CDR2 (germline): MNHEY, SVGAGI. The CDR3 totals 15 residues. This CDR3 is CASRTGSLSYNEQFF. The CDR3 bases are TGTGCCAGCAGAACAGGGTCCCTCTCCTACAATGAGCAGTTCTTC.

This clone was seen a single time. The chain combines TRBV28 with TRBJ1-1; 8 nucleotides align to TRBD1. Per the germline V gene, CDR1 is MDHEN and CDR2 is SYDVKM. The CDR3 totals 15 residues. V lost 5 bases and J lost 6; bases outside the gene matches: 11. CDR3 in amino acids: CASSALDRGIAEAFF. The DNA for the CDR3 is TGTGCCAGCAGTGCACTTGACAGGGGAATAGCTGAAGCTTTCTTT. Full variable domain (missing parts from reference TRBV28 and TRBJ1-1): DVKVTQSSRYLVKRTGEKVFLECVQDMDHENMFWYRQDPGLGLRLIYFSYDVKMKEKGDIPEGYSVSREKKERFSLILESASTNQTSMYLCASSALDRGIAEAFFGQGTRLTVV.